This TCR beta chain was identified in a study of T cell clones after liver transplantation. Study-wide context: A pre-transplant mixed lymphocyte reaction with TCRbeta sequencing defined graft-donor-reactive clones followed in post-transplant blood. Standard immunosuppression, with no induction, continued until 12-24 months after transplant. At least one year of complete immunosuppression withdrawal without enzymes over twice normal defined tolerance.

Repertoires were generated with immunoSEQ multiplex PCR, while TCRdb's copy carries only in-frame clones and drops some. The sample comprises about 99,000 clones, 82% of which are singletons, and approximately 0.99% rests with the top ten. The CDR3 spans 15 residues. In germline, CDR1 is MNHEY, CDR2 SVGAGI. V lost 6 bases, J lost 1 base, and 8 bases stayed unmatched. The chain recombines TRBV6-5 with TRBJ1-2, with 7 nucleotides matching TRBD1. The sample here was CD4+ T cells from blood, taken before liver transplant. The clonotype originates from a human donor who received a liver transplant. The CDR3 sequence is CASSIGGHRNYGYTF. For the CDR3, the DNA is TGTGCCAGCAGCATAGGGGGCCACCGTAACTATGGCTACACCTTC.